A selection of T cell receptor beta chains follows, all from one sample in a study of Graves' ophthalmopathy and Graves' hyperthyroidism. One entry per CDR3 protein results from TCRdb running MiXCR on the multiplex PCR reads. The sample holds about 400,000 distinct CDR3 sequences; over 15% are singletons and the top ten take 5.5% to 8%. Sequencing used peripheral blood. The source of these receptors is a woman between 18 and 29 years old with stable Graves' hyperthyroidism. The CDR3 runs from the conserved cysteine through the conserved F or W. The order of the fields is V gene, J gene, clone size, D gene, CDR3 protein, CDR3 DNA. A D gene is named only where the DNA matches it firmly. The listing skips clone size in some rows; elsewhere it reads once, few, many or a size class.

>TRBV27|TRBJ2-7|many|NA
CASSPHPTGNYEQYF
TGTGCCAGCAGTCCGCACCCGACAGGTAACTACGAGCAGTACTTC
>TRBV6-1|TRBJ2-7|NA|NA
CASRGLSGNPYEQYF
TGTGCCAGCAGAGGTTTATCCGGGAACCCCTACGAGCAGTACTTC
>TRBV5-1|TRBJ1-2|many|NA
CASGTSEVNGYTF
TGCGCCAGCGGTACATCGGAGGTGAATGGCTACACCTTC
>TRBV12-3/TRBV12-4|TRBJ2-7|once|TRBD1
CASSFGGDRGEEQYF
TGTGCCAGCAGTTTTGGTGGGGACAGGGGAGAGGAGCAGTACTTC
>TRBV28|TRBJ1-2|many|NA
CASITQGLYGYTF
TGTGCCAGCATCACACAGGGACTCTATGGCTACACCTTC
>TRBV12-3/TRBV12-4|TRBJ1-2|many|NA
CASSFVNYGYTF
TGTGCCAGCAGTTTTGTCAACTATGGCTACACCTTC
>TRBV19|TRBJ1-5|many|NA
CASISKTGYSNQPQHF
TGTGCCAGTATAAGTAAGACAGGCTATAGCAATCAGCCCCAGCATTTT
>TRBV11-3|TRBJ2-2|NA|NA
CASSLEGGYTGELFF
TGTGCCAGCAGCTTAGAAGGGGGGTACACCGGGGAGCTGTTTTTT
>TRBV12-3/TRBV12-4|TRBJ1-2|many|TRBD1
CASSPDRDYYGYTF
TGTGCCAGCAGCCCCGACAGGGACTACTATGGCTACACCTTC
>TRBV20-1|TRBJ1-2|NA|NA
CSARDLTAPGYGYTF
TGCAGTGCTAGAGACCTTACAGCACCCGGCTATGGCTACACCTTC
>TRBV27|TRBJ1-1|many|NA
CASSFSRGLNTEAFF
TGTGCCAGCAGTTTTTCAAGGGGACTGAACACTGAAGCTTTCTTT
>TRBV18|TRBJ2-7|few|NA
CASSPQGQGGEQYF
TGTGCCAGCTCACCACAAGGGCAGGGGGGCGAGCAGTACTTC
>TRBV5-1|TRBJ1-2|many|TRBD1
CASSLLQGSRGYTF
TGCGCCAGCAGCTTGTTACAGGGGAGTCGTGGCTACACCTTC
>TRBV6-1|TRBJ1-1|many|NA
CASLNTEAFF
TGTGCCAGCTTGAACACTGAAGCTTTCTTT
>TRBV11-2|TRBJ2-7|NA|NA
CASRLRYEQYF
TGTGCCAGCAGGCTAAGGTACGAGCAGTACTTC
>TRBV6-1|TRBJ2-3|few|TRBD2
CASSRTSGTDTQYF
TGTGCCAGCAGTCGGACTAGCGGCACAGATACGCAGTATTTT
>TRBV6-1|TRBJ1-3|many|NA
CASRHGNTIYF
TGTGCCAGCAGGCATGGAAACACCATATATTTT
>TRBV9|TRBJ2-2|few|NA
CASSRGGPDTGELFF
TGTGCCAGCAGCAGGGGGGGTCCGGACACCGGGGAGCTGTTTTTT
>TRBV27|TRBJ1-6|many|NA
CASSLTRANSPLHF
TGTGCCAGCAGTTTAACCAGGGCAAATTCACCCCTCCACTTT
>TRBV12-3/TRBV12-4|TRBJ2-7|many|TRBD2
CASSSLVTSRVQEQYF
TGTGCCAGCAGTTCCTTGGTGACTAGCAGGGTCCAGGAGCAGTACTTC
>TRBV6-5|TRBJ2-7|many|TRBD2
CASSLGLAVTYEQYF
TGTGCCAGCAGTCTCGGACTAGCGGTTACCTACGAGCAGTACTTC
>TRBV10-2|TRBJ1-6|many|NA
CASSESTISPLHF
TGCGCCAGCAGTGAGTCGACCATTTCACCCCTCCACTTT
>TRBV15|TRBJ1-1|many|NA
CATSSPENRPSNTEAFF
TGTGCCACCAGCAGCCCTGAAAACCGTCCATCGAACACTGAAGCTTTCTTT
>TRBV27|TRBJ2-7|many|NA
CASSRYTGKGSYEQYF
TGTGCCAGCAGTCGATACACAGGGAAAGGATCCTACGAGCAGTACTTC
>TRBV15|TRBJ1-5|NA|NA
CATSRDNQAQHF
TGTGCCACCAGCAGAGATAATCAGGCCCAGCATTTT
>TRBV12-3/TRBV12-4|TRBJ1-2|many|NA
CASSLRRGVGGYTF
TGTGCCAGCAGTTTAAGGCGCGGGGTGGGGGGCTACACCTTC
>TRBV15|TRBJ1-5|many|NA
CATSRDRGQPQHF
TGTGCCACCAGCAGAGATCGGGGGCAGCCCCAGCATTTT
>TRBV20-1|TRBJ1-1|many|TRBD1
CSVEQGIMTEAFF
TGCAGTGTGGAACAGGGGATTATGACTGAAGCTTTCTTT
>TRBV6-1|TRBJ1-1|many|NA
CASSEIRDTEALF
TGTGCCAGCAGTGAAATCCGGGACACTGAAGCTCTCTTT